The TCR beta chain described here comes from a study of CD8 T cells in ankylosing spondylitis. Deletions cut 4 bases from V and 1 base from J, with 7 bases between. Looked up from germline, CDR1 is KGHDR and CDR2 is SFDVKD. This CDR3 region has 14 residues. TCRdb used MiXCR to reprocess the 5' RACE reads, holding one entry per CDR3 protein. This sample has 150,000 to 200,000 distinct CDR3 sequences, with under 15% found just once. This clonotype was detected ten times or more. Antigen specificity is unknown. Study-wide results and caveats: Ankylosing spondylitis blood appeared to be characterized by a TCR beta motif of eight highly homologous variants.

Sequencing was carried out using blood, either unsorted or a sorted T cell fraction (not recorded which). The V call is TRBV24-1, the J call TRBJ1-5; no firm D call. This TCR derives from a female donor with ankylosing spondylitis or in good health (not recorded which). The CDR3 DNA follows: TGTGCCACCAGTGAGACCCGAAGCAATCAGCCCCAGCATTTT. Translated, it gives CATSETRSNQPQHF.